The rows below give T cell receptor beta chains drawn from one sample of a study of PD-1 blockade in classical Hodgkin lymphoma. The repertoire was sequenced with immunoSEQ multiplex PCR; TCRdb's copy has only in-frame clones and lacks some. Of tens of thousands of clones in the sample, around nine tenths were seen once. Specimen: peripheral blood mononuclear cells (PBMCs), collected before the fourth cycle of nivolumab. The receptors stem from a human donor with classical Hodgkin lymphoma. The CDR3 runs from the conserved cysteine through the conserved F or W. The D gene is left open where the match is weak. Clone sizes are given selectively: once, few, many, or a class where the clone is expanded.

TRBV11-2	NA	NA	11	TRBJ2-7	TGTGCCAGCAGCTTTGATCACGAGCAGTACTTC	CASSFDHEQYF
TRBV6-1	NA	NA	13	TRBJ2-7	TGTGCCAGCAGTCCCCGAGCGGGCTACGAGCAGTACTTC	CASSPRAGYEQYF
TRBV2	NA	NA	16	TRBJ2-3	TGTGCCAGCCCCCGCCCCGGGACAACCCTCACAGATACGCAGTATTTT	CASPRPGTTLTDTQYF
TRBV5-1	TRBD2	NA	16	TRBJ2-1	TGCGCCAGCAGCCCTATAGCGGGAGGGCCGTACAATGAGCAGTTCTTC	CASSPIAGGPYNEQFF
TRBV7-9	NA	NA	16	TRBJ1-1	TGTGCCAGCACCACCCCATGGCTGAGGGCTGGGACTGAAGCTTTCTTT	CASTTPWLRAGTEAFF
TRBV5-1	NA	NA	14	TRBJ2-3	TGCGCCAGCAGCTTGACTCAAGAGGCAGATACGCAGTATTTT	CASSLTQEADTQYF
TRBV27	NA	once	14	TRBJ2-5	TGTGCCAGCAGTCCCCTCGGTGGGGAAGAGACCCAGTACTTC	CASSPLGGEETQYF
TRBV7-3	NA	NA	15	TRBJ2-5	TGTGCCAGCAGCTACCTGGGACCATTCCAAGAGACCCAGTACTTC	CASSYLGPFQETQYF
TRBV28	TRBD2	NA	16	TRBJ2-1	TGTGCCAGCAGTCGCAAGGGACTAGCGGGGGGGCGCGAGCAGTTCTTC	CASSRKGLAGGREQFF
TRBV5-1	TRBD1	NA	15	TRBJ1-3	TGCGCCAGCAGCCCGGGCGGGACAGATGGAAACACCATATATTTT	CASSPGGTDGNTIYF
TRBV29-1	NA	NA	12	TRBJ1-2	TGCAGCGTCCGCACAGCTAACTATGGCTACACCTTC	CSVRTANYGYTF
TRBV28	TRBD2	NA	20	TRBJ2-5	TGTGCCAGCAGTTTGGTAGGAAGAGAAGGACTAGCCGTGTACCAAGAGACCCAGTACTTC	CASSLVGREGLAVYQETQYF
TRBV9	TRBD1	NA	13	TRBJ1-1	TGTGCCAGCAGCGTAGAGGGGGCCACTGAAGCTTTCTTT	CASSVEGATEAFF
TRBV28	TRBD1	NA	15	TRBJ2-7	TGTGCCAGCAGTACAACAGGGGGCCTCCGGGTCGAGCAGTACTTC	CASSTTGGLRVEQYF
TRBV6-1	NA	NA	11	TRBJ2-2	TGTGCCAGCAGTGTCATGGGGGAGCTGTTTTTT	CASSVMGELFF
TRBV28	TRBD2	NA	15	TRBJ2-7	TGTGCCAGCAGTTTCGGCCGGACTAGCGGGAGCCTGGGGTACTTC	CASSFGRTSGSLGYF
TRBV28	NA	NA	14	TRBJ1-2	TGTGCCAGCAGTTTATCCAACCCCAGATATGGCTACACCTTC	CASSLSNPRYGYTF
TRBV5-6	TRBD2	NA	14	TRBJ2-7	TGTGCCAGCAGCTCGCTAGCGGGAGGGCCTAAGCAGTACTTC	CASSSLAGGPKQYF
TRBV10-3	NA	NA	18	TRBJ2-6	TGTGCCATCAGTGGGCCCCCGGGACAACTCTCTGGGGCCAACGTCCTGACTTTC	CAISGPPGQLSGANVLTF
TRBV11-3	NA	NA	12	TRBJ2-2	TGTGCCAGCAGCTCAAGCACCGGGGAGCTGTTTTTT	CASSSSTGELFF
TRBV5-1	NA	NA	13	TRBJ1-1	TGCGCCAGCAGCGTCATACAGGACACCATAGCTTTCTTT	CASSVIQDTIAFF
TRBV15	TRBD1	NA	17	TRBJ1-4	TGTGCCACCCGGACGACAGGGCACGTTGCAACTAATGAAAAACTGTTTTTT	CATRTTGHVATNEKLFF
TRBV11-3	NA	NA	14	TRBJ1-1	TGTGCCAGCAGCTTAAGGGGGGCTCCCACTGAAGCTTTCTTT	CASSLRGAPTEAFF
TRBV27	NA	NA	17	TRBJ1-5	TGTGCCAGCAGTCAAAGGGTCGGGCAGGGGCTGGGTCAGCCCCAGCATTTT	CASSQRVGQGLGQPQHF
TRBV9	NA	few	14	TRBJ1-1	TGTGCCAGCAGCGTAGGGGATAGAGCCACTGAAGCTTTCTTT	CASSVGDRATEAFF
TRBV21-1	NA	NA	18	TRBJ1-5	TGTGCCAGCAGCCCGGGGGGAGGGGGCGCCAGGAGTAATCAGCCCCAGCATTTT	CASSPGGGGARSNQPQHF
TRBV6-1	TRBD2	NA	15	TRBJ2-5	TGTGCCAGCAGTGTACTAGCGGAGTCCCAAGAGACCCAGTACTTC	CASSVLAESQETQYF